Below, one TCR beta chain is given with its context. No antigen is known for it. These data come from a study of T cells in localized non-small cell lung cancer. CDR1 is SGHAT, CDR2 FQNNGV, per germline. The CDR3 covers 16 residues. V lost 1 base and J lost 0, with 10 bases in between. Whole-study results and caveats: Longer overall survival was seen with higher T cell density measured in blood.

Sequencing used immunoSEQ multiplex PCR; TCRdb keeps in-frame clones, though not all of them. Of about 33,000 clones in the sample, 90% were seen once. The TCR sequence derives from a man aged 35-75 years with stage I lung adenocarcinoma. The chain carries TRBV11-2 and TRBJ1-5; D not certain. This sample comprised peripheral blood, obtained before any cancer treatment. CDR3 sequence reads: CASSLGPGHSNQPQHF. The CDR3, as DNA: TGTGCCAGCAGCTTAGGTCCAGGCCATAGCAATCAGCCCCAGCATTTT.